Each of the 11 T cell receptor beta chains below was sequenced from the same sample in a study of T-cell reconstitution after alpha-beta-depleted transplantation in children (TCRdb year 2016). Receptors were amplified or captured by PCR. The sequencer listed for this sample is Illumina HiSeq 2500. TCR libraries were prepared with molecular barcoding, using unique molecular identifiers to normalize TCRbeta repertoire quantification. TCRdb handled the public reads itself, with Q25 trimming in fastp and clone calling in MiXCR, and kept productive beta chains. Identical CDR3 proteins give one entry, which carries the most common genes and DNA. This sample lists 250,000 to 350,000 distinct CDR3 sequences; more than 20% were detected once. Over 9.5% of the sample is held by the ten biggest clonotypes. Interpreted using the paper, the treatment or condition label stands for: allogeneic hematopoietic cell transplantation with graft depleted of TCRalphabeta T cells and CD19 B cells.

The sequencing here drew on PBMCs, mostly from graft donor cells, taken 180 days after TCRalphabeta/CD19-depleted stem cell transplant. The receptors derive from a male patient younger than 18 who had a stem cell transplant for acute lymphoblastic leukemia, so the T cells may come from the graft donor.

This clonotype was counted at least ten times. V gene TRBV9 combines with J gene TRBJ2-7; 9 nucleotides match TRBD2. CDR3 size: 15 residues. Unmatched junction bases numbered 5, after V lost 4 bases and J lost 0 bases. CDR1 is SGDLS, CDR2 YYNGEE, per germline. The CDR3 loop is CASSLGTSSSYEQYF. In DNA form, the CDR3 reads TGTGCCAGCAGCCTCGGGACTAGCTCCTCCTACGAGCAGTACTTC.

DNA for the CDR3: TGTGCCATCAGTGAGACGGGACAGTTCGTAGATAAGCCCCAGCATTTT. Translated: CAISETGQFVDKPQHF. V is TRBV10-3 and J is TRBJ1-5, with 7 bases matching TRBD1. Germline assignment: CDR1 ENHRY and CDR2 SYGVKD. The ends lost 2 bases at V and 8 bases at J; junction bases unmatched: 12. The CDR3 has 16 amino acids.

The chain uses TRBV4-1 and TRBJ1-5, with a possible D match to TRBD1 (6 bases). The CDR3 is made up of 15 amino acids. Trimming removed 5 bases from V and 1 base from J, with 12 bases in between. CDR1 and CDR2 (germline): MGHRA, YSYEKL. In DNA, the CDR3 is TGCGCCAGCAGCGCCAGGGGTGTGAGCAATCAGCCCCAGCATTTT. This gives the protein CASSARGVSNQPQHF.

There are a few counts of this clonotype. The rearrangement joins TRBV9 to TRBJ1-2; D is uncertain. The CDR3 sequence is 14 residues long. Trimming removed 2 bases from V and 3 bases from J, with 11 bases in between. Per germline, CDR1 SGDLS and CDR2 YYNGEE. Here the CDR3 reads CASSVGLLDYGYTF. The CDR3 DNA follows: TGTGCCAGCAGCGTGGGATTGCTAGACTATGGCTACACCTTC. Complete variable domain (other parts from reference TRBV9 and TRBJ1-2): DSGVTQTPKHLITATGQRVTLRCSPRSGDLSVYWYQQSLDQGLQFLIQYYNGEERAKGNILERFSAQQFPDLHSELNLSSLELGDSALYFCASSVGLLDYGYTFGSGTRLTVV.

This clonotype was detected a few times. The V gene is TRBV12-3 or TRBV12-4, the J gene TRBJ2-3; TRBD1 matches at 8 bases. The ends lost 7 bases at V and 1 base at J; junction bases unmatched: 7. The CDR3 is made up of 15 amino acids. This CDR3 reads CASTPVDRGTDTQYF. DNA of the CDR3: TGTGCCAGCACCCCGGTGGACAGGGGCACAGATACGCAGTATTTT.

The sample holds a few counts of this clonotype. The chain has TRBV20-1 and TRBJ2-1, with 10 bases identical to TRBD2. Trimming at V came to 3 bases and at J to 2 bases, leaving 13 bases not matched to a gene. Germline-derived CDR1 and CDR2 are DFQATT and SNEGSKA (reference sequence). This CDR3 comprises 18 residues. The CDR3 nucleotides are TGCAGTGCTAGTCGCCCGGCTAGCGGGAGCCTTACCTACAATGAGCAGTTCTTC. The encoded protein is CSASRPASGSLTYNEQFF.

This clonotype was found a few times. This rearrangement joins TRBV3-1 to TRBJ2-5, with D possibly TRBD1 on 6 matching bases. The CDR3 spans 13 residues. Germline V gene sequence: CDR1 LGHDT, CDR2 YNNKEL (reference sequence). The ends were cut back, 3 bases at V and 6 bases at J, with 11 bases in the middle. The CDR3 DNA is TGTGCCAGCAGCCATGGGGGCAGGAAGACCCAGTACTTC. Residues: CASSHGGRKTQYF.

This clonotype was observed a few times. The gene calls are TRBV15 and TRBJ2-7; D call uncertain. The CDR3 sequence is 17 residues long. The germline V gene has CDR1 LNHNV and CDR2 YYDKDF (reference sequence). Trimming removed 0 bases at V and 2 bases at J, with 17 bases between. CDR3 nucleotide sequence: TGTGCCACCAGCAGAGATCTGGAGCCCTTCTGGCCCTACGAGCAGTACTTC. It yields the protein CATSRDLEPFWPYEQYF.

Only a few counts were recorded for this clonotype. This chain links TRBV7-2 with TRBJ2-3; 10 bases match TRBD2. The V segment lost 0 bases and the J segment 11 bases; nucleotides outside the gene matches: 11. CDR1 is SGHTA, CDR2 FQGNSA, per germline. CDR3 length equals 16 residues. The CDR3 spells CASSLASGRASTEQYF. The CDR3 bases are TGTGCCAGCAGCTTAGCCAGCGGGAGGGCCTCGACGGAGCAGTATTTT.

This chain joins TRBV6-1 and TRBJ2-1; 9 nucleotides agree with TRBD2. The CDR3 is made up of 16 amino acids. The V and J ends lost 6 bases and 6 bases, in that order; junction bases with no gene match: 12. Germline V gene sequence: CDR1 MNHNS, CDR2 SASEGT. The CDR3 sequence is CASSPLIAGVLNEQFF. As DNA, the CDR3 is TGTGCCAGCAGCCCGCTTATAGCGGGAGTACTCAATGAGCAGTTCTTC.

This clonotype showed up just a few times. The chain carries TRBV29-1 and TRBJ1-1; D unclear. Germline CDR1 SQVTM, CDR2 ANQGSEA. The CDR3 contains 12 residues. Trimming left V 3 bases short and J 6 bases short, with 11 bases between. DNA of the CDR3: TGCAGCGTTGACGGTCTTGAGGCTGAAGCTTTCTTT. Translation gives CSVDGLEAEAFF.